This T cell receptor beta chain was identified during a study of circulating CD8 cells and anti-PD-1 response in melanoma. Study summary: About 45% of the 13 patients had prior targeted therapy or immunotherapy; seven did not. Regarding the study as a whole: Expanded sorted subsets were checked for tumor reactivity using peptides. Clonotype sharing was highest between DPOS and TIGIT subsets. The cohort mixed treatment-naive and previously treated patients.

TCR libraries were prepared from roughly 15 ng of total RNA with the QIAseq Immune Repertoire TCR panel. TCRdb fed the reads into MiXCR, producing one record per CDR3 protein. Of just under 1,100 distinct CDR3 sequences listed, 9.5% to 13% are singletons. This CDR3 has 11 residues. Between the trimmed V and J ends, which lost 3 bases and 4 bases, there was a span of 3 bases. The V gene's germline CDR1 is LNHDA and CDR2 SQIVND (reference sequence). As to this clonotype: What it binds is not known.

Live CD3+CD8+TCRalphabeta+ cells were sorted into four subsets by PD-1 and/or TIGIT. This sequence originates from a human donor with melanoma. V is TRBV19 and J is TRBJ2-5; no reliable D call. This specimen consisted of CD8+ T cells from PBMCs, obtained at baseline or after one month of anti-PD-1 therapy (not recorded which). Here the CDR3 reads CASSITETQYF. DNA for the CDR3: TGTGCCAGTAGTATTACAGAGACCCAGTACTTC.